The 18 T cell receptor beta chains presented below share a single source sample, sequenced in a study of shared clonotypes between healthy human individuals (TCRdb year 2020). The library came from the immunoSEQ multiplex PCR assay. TCRdb obtained this table from immuneACCESS and retained in-frame rearrangements with V and J assigned. These tables miss some clones; where compared with another copy, unresolved V genes account for less than half of the shortfall, and the remainder is unexplained. Within this sample are over a million clones, with about 80% of them counted one time only. The ten largest account for more than 0.5% of the sample. Sample: memory CD4+ T cells from PBMCs. The cell subset or site label, read with the paper, signifies: CD45RA-negative fraction. The receptors originated from a man between 18 and 35 years old in good health. Some clones in this sample may be carry-over from other donors' samples.

Details on this clone: The sample holds other DNA sequences that translate to the same CDR3. The genes are TRBV7-2 and TRBJ2-7, with TRBD1 matching 10 bases. V lost 5 bases, J lost 1 base, and 5 bases stayed unmatched. CDR1 SGHTA and CDR2 FQGNSA come from the germline V gene. The CDR3 length is 15 residues. The CDR3 DNA sequence: TGTGCCAGCAGCCCCCGGGACAGGGGATCCTACGAGCAGTACTTC. This codes for CASSPRDRGSYEQYF.

V gene TRBV7-2 combines with J gene TRBJ2-5, with a possible D match to TRBD2 (5 bases). Trimming shortened V by 7 bases and J by 4 bases, and 16 bases separated the two germline ends. Germline assignment: CDR1 SGHTA and CDR2 FQGNSA. CDR3 size: 14 residues. As DNA, the CDR3 is TGTGCCAGCACGGGGAGTGGTAGCCCAGAGACCCAGTACTTC. It specifies CASTGSGSPETQYF.

This sequence joins TRBV2 and TRBJ2-5; 11 nucleotides agree with TRBD1. The CDR3 covers 17 residues. V lost 5 bases, J lost 4 bases, and 12 bases stayed unmatched. Germline CDR1 is SNHLY and CDR2 is FYNNEI. CDR3 sequence (DNA): TGTGCCAGCAGTACCTCAAGGGGGACAGGGGGAGTAGAGACCCAGTACTTC. Translating gives CASSTSRGTGGVETQYF. Drawing the rest from reference TRBV2 and TRBJ2-5, the complete variable domain is EPEVTQTPSHQVTQMGQEVILRCVPISNHLYFYWYRQILGQKVEFLVSFYNNEISEKSEIFDDQFSVERPDGSNFTLKIRSTKLEDSAMYFCASSTSRGTGGVETQYFGPGTRLLVL.

This clone was seen more than once but under ten times. J is TRBJ2-7 and V is TRBV11-3; D is ambiguous. The CDR3 is 13 residues long. V lost 5 bases and J lost 7, with 15 bases in between. From germline, CDR1 is SGHNT and CDR2 YENEEA. In nucleotides, the CDR3 is TGTGCCAGCAGCCTACTGAGGACCGGGGAGCAGTACTTC. Protein product: CASSLLRTGEQYF. The full variable domain, its missing parts supplied by reference TRBV11-3 and TRBJ2-7, is EAGVVQSPRYKIIEKKQPVAFWCNPISGHNTLYWYLQNLGQGPELLIRYENEEAVDDSQLPKDRFSAERLKGVDSTLKIQPAELGDSAVYLCASSLLRTGEQYFGPGTRLTVT.

The V and J genes are TRBV25-1 and TRBJ2-5; D gene ambiguous. V lost 6 bases, J lost 1 base, and 6 bases lay in between. Germline V CDR1 and CDR2: MGHDK, SYGVNS. The CDR3 is 12 residues long. DNA of the CDR3: TGTGCCAGCAGGACTCGCCAAGAGACCCAGTACTTC. Amino acid sequence: CASRTRQETQYF.

V is TRBV6-1 and J is TRBJ2-1; 8 bases align to TRBD2. CDR1 is MNHNS and CDR2 is SASEGT in the germline V gene. V shed 4 bases, J shed 2 bases, and the junction held 4 bases outside the gene matches. The CDR3 runs 15 residues. The CDR3 here is CASSAAGVTYNEQFF. DNA for the CDR3: TGTGCCAGCAGTGCAGCGGGAGTAACCTACAATGAGCAGTTCTTC.

The V gene is TRBV6-1, the J gene TRBJ2-7; perhaps TRBD2 as D (6 bases). Trimming removed 9 bases at V and 3 bases at J, with 12 bases between. The germline V gene has CDR1 MNHNS and CDR2 SASEGT. CDR3 length equals 12 residues. The CDR3 protein is CASGADYYEQYF. In DNA, the CDR3 is TGTGCCAGTGGGGCGGACTACTACGAGCAGTACTTC.

V is TRBV5-8 and J is TRBJ2-3; D is ambiguous. V lost 2 bases and J lost 3, with 10 bases in between. The CDR3 contains 14 residues. CDR1 and CDR2 (germline): SGHTS, YDEGEE. CDR3 protein: CASSFSPGTDTQYF. The CDR3 DNA reads as TGTGCCAGCAGCTTTTCTCCCGGGACAGATACGCAGTATTTT.

This clone has a single count. The chain is built from TRBV9 and TRBJ1-2; tentative D call: TRBD1 (5 bases). The germline CDR1 and CDR2 sequences are SGDLS and YYNGEE. Trimming pared 3 bases from V and 5 bases from J, leaving 26 bases between. The CDR3 totals 18 residues. CDR3 DNA sequence: TGTGCCAGCAGCGCCCAACGGGACCCCTGGAGAGAAGATTATGGCTACACCTTC. This translates into CASSAQRDPWREDYGYTF.

The rearrangement uses TRBV5-4 and TRBJ2-2; possibly TRBD1 for D (6 bases). The CDR3 is 16 amino acids. Trimming took off 0 bases at V and 4 bases at J, with 13 bases between the two ends. CDR1 and CDR2 (germline): SGHNT, YYREEE (reference sequence). The CDR3 region has the DNA TGTGCCAGCAGCTTGGTGGACAGAAAACTCACCGGGGAGCTGTTTTTT. This encodes CASSLVDRKLTGELFF.

The V call is TRBV9, the J call TRBJ1-2, with D perhaps matching TRBD1 (6 bases). V lost 4 bases to trimming and J lost 7 bases, with 17 bases between them. Per germline, CDR1 SGDLS and CDR2 YYNGEE. There are 14 residues in the CDR3. The CDR3 DNA reads as TGTGCCAGCAGCTCGGCAGGGGAACTAAGTGGCTACACCTTC. Protein sequence: CASSSAGELSGYTF.

The chain combines TRBV18 with TRBJ2-3; 7 nucleotides line up with TRBD1. The CDR3 spans 14 residues. CDR1 is KGHSH and CDR2 is LQKENI in the germline V gene. The junction had 4 bases not matched to a gene; V was cut back by 5 bases and J by 2 bases. As DNA, the CDR3 is TGTGCCAGCTCATTCACAGGGGCCACAGATACGCAGTATTTT. Protein product: CASSFTGATDTQYF.

With respect to this clone: Given a much more abundant clone one base away, this may be a read error. This sample includes further DNA sequences coding for the same CDR3. This chain's CDR3 is CASSHRQGDEQYF. In DNA form, the CDR3 reads TGCGCCAGCAGCCATCGACAGGGGGACGAGCAGTACTTC. This chain links TRBV4-1 with TRBJ2-7; 9 bases map to TRBD1. Germline CDR1 reads MGHRA; CDR2 reads YSYEKL. V shed 3 bases, J shed 5 bases, and the junction held 2 bases outside the gene matches. The CDR3 has 13 amino acids.

Of note for this clone: A read error likely explains this, since a far larger clone differs by one base. Other nucleotide sequences from this sample produce the same CDR3. This chain links TRBV9 with TRBJ1-1; D not certain. This CDR3 region has 13 residues. CDR1 and CDR2 (germline): SGDLS, YYNGEE. V lost 4 bases and J 1 base, leaving 8 bases between the germline ends. CDR3 in amino acids: CASSPRQNTEAFF. The CDR3, as DNA: TGTGCCAGCAGCCCCCGACAGAACACTGAAGCTTTCTTT. The entire variable domain, with the rest obtained from reference TRBV9 and TRBJ1-1, is as follows: DSGVTQTPKHLITATGQRVTLRCSPRSGDLSVYWYQQSLDQGLQFLIQYYNGEERAKGNILERFSAQQFPDLHSELNLSSLELGDSALYFCASSPRQNTEAFFGQGTRLTVV.

The rearrangement joins TRBV19 to TRBJ2-6; 7 bases map to TRBD2. This CDR3 is 16 amino acids long. Per germline, CDR1 LNHDA and CDR2 SQIVND (reference sequence). Trimming at V came to 10 bases and at J to 2 bases, leaving 11 bases not matched to a gene. The CDR3 here is CAIASSGGTGANVLTF. The CDR3 DNA sequence: TGTGCCATCGCTTCCTCGGGGGGTACTGGGGCCAACGTCCTGACTTTC.

The chain combines TRBV7-9 with TRBJ1-2; TRBD1 is a possible D gene (5 bases). CDR3 length: 15 residues. Germline CDR1 SEHNR, CDR2 FQNEAQ (reference sequence). Trimming pared 2 bases from V and 5 bases from J, leaving 15 bases between. CDR3 residues: CASSLSGSGQYGYTF. The CDR3 DNA follows: TGTGCCAGCAGCTTATCTGGGTCAGGGCAGTATGGCTACACCTTC.

The rearrangement links TRBV6-1 to TRBJ2-1; D is unresolved. CDR3 length: 15 residues. The V gene's germline CDR1 is MNHNS and CDR2 SASEGT. Trimming cost V 1 base and J 8 bases, with 15 bases left between them. CDR3 sequence reads: CASSEDQLETDEQFF. The CDR3 DNA follows: TGTGCCAGCAGTGAAGATCAGTTAGAGACGGATGAGCAGTTCTTC.

The chain has TRBV4-1 and TRBJ2-7, with 10 bases aligning to TRBD2. The ends lost 5 bases at V and 6 bases at J; junction bases unmatched: 16. There are 17 residues in the CDR3. In germline, CDR1 is MGHRA, CDR2 YSYEKL. The CDR3 DNA follows: TGCGCCAGCAGCGCCAATAGCGGGGGGTCGTGGTCAAGCGAGCAGTACTTC. It is translated as CASSANSGGSWSSEQYF.